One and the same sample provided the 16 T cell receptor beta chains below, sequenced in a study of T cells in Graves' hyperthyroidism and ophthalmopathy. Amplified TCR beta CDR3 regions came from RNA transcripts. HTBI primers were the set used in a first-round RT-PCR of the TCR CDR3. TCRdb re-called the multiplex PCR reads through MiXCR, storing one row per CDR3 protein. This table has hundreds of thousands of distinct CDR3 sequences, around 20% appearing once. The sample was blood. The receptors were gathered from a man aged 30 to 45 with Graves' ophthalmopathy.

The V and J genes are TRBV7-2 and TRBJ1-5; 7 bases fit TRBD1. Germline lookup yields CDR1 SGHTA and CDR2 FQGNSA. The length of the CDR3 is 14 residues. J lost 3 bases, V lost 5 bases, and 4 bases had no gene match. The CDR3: CASSPTGPNQPQHF. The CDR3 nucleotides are TGTGCCAGCAGCCCGACAGGGCCCAATCAGCCCCAGCATTTT.

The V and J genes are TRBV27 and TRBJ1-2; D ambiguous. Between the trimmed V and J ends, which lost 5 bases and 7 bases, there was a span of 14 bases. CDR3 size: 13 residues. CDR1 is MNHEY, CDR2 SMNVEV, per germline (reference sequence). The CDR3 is CASSDSLTSGYTF. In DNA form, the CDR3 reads TGTGCCAGCAGTGACTCCTTAACTAGTGGCTACACCTTC.

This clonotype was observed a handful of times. CDR3 residues: CASSLGVGFAYEQYF. CDR3 in DNA: TGTGCCAGCAGCTTAGGAGTAGGTTTCGCCTACGAGCAGTACTTC. The rearrangement links TRBV13 to TRBJ2-7; D unclear. V was shortened by 0 bases and J by 2 bases, with 11 bases between the two germline ends. This CDR3 contains 15 residues. Germline CDR1 reads PRHDT; CDR2 reads FYEKMQ (reference sequence).

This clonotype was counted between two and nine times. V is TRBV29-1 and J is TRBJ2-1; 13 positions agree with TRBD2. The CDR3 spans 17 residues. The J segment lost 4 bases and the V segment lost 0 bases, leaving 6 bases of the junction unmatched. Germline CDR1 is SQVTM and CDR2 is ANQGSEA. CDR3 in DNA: TGCAGCGTTGAAGAATTGACTAGCGGGAGGATTTACAATGAGCAGTTCTTC. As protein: CSVEELTSGRIYNEQFF.

In DNA form, the CDR3 reads TGTGCCAGCAGCTCCATCGTGGGGGCCAAGCCCAACTATGGCTACACCTTC. Translating gives CASSSIVGAKPNYGYTF. The V call is TRBV11-2, the J call TRBJ1-2; the D gene is possibly TRBD1 (6 bases). Trimming shortened V by 4 bases and J by 2 bases, and 20 bases separated the two germline ends. The CDR3 is made up of 17 amino acids. Per germline, CDR1 SGHAT and CDR2 FQNNGV.

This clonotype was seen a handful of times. The CDR3 bases are TGCGCCAGCAGCAGGGGGACGGGAGAAGCTTTCTTT. Its protein is CASSRGTGEAFF. V usage is TRBV5-1 and J usage is TRBJ1-1; D is perhaps TRBD1 (6 bases). Trimming left V 4 bases short and J 8 bases short, with 12 bases between. Germline values: CDR1 SGHRS, CDR2 YFSETQ. The CDR3 runs 12 residues. Variable domain in full (rest from reference TRBV5-1 and TRBJ1-1): KAGVTQTPRYLIKTRGQQVTLSCSPISGHRSVSWYQQTPGQGLQFLFEYFSETQRNKGNFPGRFSGRQFSNSRSEMNVSTLELGDSALYLCASSRGTGEAFFGQGTRLTVV.

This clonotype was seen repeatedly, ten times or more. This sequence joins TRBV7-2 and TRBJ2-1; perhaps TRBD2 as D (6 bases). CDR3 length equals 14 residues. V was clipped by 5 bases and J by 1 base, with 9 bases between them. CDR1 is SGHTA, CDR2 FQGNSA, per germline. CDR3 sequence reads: CASSQGLSYNEQFF. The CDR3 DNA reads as TGTGCCAGCAGCCAGGGACTGTCCTACAATGAGCAGTTCTTC.

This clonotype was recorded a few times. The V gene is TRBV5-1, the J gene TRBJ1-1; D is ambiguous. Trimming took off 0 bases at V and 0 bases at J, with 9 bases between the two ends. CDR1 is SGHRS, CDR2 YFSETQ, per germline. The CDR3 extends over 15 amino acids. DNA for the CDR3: TGCGCCAGCAGCTTGGAAAACGGTTTGAACACTGAAGCTTTCTTT. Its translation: CASSLENGLNTEAFF.

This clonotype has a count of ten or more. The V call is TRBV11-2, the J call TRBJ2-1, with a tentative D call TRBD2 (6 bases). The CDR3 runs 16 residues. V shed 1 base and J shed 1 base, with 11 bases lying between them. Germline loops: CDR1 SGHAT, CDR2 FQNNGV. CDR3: CASSLVPGDSYNEQFF. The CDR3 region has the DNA TGTGCCAGCAGCTTAGTACCGGGAGATTCCTACAATGAGCAGTTCTTC.

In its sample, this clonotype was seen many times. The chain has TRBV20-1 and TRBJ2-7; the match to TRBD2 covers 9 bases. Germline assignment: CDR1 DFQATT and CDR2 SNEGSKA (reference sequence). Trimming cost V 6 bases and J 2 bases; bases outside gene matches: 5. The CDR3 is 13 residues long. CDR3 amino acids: CSAKTSGTYEQYF. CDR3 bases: TGCAGTGCCAAGACTAGCGGTACCTACGAGCAGTACTTC.

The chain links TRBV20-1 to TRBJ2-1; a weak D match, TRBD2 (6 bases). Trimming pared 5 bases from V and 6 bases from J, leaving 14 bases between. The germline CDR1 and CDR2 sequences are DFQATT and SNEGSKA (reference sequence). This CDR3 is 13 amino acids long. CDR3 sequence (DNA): TGCAGTGCTGGGACTTTGCACCTCAATGAGCAGTTCTTC. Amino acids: CSAGTLHLNEQFF.

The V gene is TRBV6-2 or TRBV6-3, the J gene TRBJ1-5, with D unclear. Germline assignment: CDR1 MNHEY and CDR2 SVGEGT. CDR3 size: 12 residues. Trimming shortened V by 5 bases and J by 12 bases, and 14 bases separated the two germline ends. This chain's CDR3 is CASSKVSSDQHF. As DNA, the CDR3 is TGTGCCAGCAGTAAGGTCAGCTCGGACCAGCATTTT.

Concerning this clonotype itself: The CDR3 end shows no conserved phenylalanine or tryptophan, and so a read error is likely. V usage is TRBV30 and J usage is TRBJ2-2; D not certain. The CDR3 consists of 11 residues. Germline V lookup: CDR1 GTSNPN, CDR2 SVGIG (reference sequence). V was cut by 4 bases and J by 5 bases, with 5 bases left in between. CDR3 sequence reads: CAWTVTGELFS. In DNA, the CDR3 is TGTGCCTGGACCGTTACCGGGGAGCTGTTTTCT.

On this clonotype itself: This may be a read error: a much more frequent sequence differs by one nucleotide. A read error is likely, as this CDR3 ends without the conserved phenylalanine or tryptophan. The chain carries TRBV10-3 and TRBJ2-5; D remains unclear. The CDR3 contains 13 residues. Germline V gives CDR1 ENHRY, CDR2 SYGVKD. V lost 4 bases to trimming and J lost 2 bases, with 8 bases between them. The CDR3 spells CAISAPLQETQYS. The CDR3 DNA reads TGTGCCATCAGTGCCCCCCTACAAGAGACCCAGTACTCC.

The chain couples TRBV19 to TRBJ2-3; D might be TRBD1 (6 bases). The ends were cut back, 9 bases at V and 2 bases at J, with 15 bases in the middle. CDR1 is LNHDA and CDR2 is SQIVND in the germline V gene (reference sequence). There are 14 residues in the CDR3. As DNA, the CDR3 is TGTGCCAGCGGGACACCCGGTTCCACAGATACGCAGTATTTT. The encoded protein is CASGTPGSTDTQYF.

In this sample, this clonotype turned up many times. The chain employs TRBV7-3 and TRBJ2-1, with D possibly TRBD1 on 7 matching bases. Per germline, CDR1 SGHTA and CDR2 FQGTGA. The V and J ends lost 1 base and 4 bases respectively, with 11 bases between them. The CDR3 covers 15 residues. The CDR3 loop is CASSLRGDRYNEQFF. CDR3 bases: TGTGCCAGCAGCTTAAGGGGGGACAGATACAATGAGCAGTTCTTC. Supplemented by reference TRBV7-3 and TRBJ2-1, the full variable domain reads GAGVSQTPSNKVTEKGKYVELRCDPISGHTALYWYRQSLGQGPEFLIYFQGTGAADDSGLPNDRFFAVRPEGSVSTLKIQRTERGDSAVYLCASSLRGDRYNEQFFGPGTRLTVL.